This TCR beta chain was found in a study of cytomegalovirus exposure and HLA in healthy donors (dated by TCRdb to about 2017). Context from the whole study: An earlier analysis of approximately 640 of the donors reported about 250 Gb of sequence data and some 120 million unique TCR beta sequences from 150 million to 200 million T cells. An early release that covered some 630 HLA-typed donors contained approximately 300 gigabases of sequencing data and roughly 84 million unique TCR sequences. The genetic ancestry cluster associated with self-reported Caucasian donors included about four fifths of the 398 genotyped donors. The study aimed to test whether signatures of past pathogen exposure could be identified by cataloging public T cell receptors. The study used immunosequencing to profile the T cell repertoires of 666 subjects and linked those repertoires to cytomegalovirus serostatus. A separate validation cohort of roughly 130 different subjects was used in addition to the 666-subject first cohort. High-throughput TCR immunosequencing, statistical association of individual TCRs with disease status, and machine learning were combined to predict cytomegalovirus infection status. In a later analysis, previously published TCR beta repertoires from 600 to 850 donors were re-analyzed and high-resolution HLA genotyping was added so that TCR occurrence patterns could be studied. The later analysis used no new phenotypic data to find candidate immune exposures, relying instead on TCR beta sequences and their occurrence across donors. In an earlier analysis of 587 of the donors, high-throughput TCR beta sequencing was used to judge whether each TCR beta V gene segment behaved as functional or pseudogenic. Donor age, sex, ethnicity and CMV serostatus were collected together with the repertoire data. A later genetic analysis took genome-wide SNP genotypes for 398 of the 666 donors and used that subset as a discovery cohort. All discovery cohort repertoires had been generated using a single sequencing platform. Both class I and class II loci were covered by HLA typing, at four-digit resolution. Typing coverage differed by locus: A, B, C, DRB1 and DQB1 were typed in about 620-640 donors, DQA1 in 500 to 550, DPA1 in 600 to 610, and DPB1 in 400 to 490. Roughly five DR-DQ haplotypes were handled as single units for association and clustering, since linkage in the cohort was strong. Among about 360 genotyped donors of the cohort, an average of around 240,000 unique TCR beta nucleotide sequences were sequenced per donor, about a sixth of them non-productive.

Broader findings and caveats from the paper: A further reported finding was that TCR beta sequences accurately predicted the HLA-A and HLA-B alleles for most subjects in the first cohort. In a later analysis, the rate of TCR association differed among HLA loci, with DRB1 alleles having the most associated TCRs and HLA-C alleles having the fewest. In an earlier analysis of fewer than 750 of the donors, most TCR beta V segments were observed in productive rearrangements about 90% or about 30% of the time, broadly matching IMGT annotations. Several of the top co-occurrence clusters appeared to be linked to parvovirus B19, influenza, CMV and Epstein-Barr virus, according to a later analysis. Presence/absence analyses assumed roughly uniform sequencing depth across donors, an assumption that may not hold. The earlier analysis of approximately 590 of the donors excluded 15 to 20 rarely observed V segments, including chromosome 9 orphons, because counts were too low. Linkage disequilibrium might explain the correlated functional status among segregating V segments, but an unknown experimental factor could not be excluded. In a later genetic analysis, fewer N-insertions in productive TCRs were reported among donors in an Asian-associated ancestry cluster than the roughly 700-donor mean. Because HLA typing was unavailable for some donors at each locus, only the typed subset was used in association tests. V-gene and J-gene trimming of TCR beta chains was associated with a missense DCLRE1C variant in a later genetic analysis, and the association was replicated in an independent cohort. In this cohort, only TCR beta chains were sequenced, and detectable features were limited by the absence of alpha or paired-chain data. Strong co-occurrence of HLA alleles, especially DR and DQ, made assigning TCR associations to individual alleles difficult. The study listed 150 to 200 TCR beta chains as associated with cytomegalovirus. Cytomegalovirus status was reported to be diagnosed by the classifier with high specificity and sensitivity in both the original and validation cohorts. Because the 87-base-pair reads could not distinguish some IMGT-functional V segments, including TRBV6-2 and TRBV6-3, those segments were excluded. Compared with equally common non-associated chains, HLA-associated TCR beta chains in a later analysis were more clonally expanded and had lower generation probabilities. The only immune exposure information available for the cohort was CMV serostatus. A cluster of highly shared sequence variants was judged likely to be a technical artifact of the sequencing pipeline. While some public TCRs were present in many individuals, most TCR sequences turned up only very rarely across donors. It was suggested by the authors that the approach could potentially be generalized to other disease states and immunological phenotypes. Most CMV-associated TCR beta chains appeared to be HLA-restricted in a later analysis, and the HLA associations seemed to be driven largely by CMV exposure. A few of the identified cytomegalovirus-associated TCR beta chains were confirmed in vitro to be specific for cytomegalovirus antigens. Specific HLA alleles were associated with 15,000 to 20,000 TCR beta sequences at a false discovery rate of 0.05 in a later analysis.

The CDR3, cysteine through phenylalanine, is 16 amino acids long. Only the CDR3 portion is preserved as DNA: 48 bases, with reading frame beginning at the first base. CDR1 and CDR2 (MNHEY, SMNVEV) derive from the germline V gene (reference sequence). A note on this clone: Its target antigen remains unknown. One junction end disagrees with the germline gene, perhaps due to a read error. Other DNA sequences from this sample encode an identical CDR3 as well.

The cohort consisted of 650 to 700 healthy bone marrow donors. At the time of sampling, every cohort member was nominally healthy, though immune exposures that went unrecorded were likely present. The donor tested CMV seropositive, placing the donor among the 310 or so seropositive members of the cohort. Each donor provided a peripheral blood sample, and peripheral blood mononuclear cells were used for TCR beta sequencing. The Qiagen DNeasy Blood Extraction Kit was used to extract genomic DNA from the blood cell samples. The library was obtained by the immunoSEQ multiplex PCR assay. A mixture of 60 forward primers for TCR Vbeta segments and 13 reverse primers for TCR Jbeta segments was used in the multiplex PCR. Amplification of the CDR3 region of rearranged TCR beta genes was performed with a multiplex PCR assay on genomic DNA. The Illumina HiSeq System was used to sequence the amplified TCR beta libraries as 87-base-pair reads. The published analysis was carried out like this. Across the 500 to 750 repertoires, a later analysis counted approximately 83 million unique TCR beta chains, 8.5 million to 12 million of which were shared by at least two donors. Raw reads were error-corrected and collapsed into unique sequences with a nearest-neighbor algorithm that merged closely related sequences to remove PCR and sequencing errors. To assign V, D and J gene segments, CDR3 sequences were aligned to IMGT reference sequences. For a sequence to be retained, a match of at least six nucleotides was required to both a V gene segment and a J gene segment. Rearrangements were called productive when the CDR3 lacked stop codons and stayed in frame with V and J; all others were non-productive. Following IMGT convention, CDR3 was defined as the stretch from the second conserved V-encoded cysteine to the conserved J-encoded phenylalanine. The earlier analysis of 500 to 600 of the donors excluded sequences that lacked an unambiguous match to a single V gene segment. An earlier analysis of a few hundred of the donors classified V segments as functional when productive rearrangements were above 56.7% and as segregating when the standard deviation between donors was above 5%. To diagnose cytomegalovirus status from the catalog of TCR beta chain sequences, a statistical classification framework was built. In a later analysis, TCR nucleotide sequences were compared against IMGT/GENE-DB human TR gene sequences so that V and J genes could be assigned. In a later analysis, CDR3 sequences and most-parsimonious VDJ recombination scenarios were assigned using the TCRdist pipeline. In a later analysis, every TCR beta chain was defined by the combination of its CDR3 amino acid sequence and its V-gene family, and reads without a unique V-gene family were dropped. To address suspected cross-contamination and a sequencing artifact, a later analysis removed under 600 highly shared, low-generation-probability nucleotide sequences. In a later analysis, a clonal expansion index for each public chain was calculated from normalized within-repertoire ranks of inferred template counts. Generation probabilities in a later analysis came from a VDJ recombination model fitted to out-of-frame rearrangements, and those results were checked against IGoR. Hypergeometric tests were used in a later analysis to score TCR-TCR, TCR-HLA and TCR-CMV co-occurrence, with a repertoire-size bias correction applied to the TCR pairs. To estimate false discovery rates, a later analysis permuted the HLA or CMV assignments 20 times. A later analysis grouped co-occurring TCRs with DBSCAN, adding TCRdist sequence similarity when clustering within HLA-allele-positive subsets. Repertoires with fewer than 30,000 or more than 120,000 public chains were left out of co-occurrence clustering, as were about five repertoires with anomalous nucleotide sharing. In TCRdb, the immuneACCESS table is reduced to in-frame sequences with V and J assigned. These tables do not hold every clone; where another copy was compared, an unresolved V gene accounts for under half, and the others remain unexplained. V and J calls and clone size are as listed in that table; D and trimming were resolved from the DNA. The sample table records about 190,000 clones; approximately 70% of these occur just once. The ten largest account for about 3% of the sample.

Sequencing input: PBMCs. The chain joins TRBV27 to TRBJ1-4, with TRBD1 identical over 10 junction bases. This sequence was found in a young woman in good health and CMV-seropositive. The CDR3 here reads CASSPTGGAPNEKLFF. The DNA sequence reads TGTGCTAGCAGCCCGACAGGGGGCGCCCCGAATGAAAAACTGTTTTTT.